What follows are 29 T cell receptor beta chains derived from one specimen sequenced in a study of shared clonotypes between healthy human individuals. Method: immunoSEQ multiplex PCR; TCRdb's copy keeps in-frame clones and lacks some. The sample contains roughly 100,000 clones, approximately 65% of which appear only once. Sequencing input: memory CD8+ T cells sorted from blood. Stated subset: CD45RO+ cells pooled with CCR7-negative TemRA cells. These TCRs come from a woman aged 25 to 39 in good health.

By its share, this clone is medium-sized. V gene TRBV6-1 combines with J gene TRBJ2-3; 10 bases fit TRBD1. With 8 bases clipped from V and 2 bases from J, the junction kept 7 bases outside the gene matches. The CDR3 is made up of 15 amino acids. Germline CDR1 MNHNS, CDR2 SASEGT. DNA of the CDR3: TGTGCCAGCCTTGCCGGGACAGGGGACACAGATACGCAGTATTTT. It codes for CASLAGTGDTDTQYF.

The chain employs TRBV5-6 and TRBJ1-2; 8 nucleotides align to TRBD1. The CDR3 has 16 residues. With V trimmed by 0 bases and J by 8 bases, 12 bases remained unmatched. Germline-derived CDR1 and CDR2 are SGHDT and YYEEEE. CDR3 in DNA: TGTGCCAGCAGCTTGGCTTTGGGACAGGCTGGGGACGGCTACACCTTC. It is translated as CASSLALGQAGDGYTF.

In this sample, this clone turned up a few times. The CDR3 protein is CASIASLAGHTDTQYF. The CDR3 DNA reads as TGTGCCAGCATCGCGTCACTAGCGGGACACACAGATACGCAGTATTTT. The J gene is TRBJ2-3, the V gene TRBV28, with TRBD2 matching 10 bases. Germline V lookup: CDR1 MDHEN, CDR2 SYDVKM. Trimming cost V 7 bases and J 2 bases; bases outside gene matches: 9. The CDR3 runs to 16 residues.

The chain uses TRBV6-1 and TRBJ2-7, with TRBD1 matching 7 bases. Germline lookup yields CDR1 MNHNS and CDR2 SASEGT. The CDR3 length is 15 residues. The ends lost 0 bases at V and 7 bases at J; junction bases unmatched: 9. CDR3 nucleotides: TGTGCCAGCAGTGAAGCACCGGGACAGTCTGGGGAGCAGTACTTC. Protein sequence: CASSEAPGQSGEQYF.

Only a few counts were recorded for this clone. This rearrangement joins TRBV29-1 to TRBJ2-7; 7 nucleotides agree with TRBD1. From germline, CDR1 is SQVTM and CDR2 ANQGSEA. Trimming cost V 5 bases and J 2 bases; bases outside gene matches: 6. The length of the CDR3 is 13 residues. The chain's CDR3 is CSVPRGRAYEQYF. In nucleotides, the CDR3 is TGCAGCGTTCCGAGGGGGCGAGCCTACGAGCAGTACTTC.

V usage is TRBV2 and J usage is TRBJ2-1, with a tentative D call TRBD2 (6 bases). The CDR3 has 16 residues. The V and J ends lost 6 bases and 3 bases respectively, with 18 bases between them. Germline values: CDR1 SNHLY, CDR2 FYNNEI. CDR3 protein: CASSPGVRGDYNEQFF. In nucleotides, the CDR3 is TGTGCCAGCAGCCCCGGAGTCCGCGGGGACTACAATGAGCAGTTCTTC.

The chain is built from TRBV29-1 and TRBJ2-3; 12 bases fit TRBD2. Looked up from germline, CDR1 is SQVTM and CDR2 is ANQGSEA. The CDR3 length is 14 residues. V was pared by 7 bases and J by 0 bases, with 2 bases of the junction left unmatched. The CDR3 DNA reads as TGCAGCGGACTAGCGGGGGTTAGCACAGATACGCAGTATTTT. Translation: CSGLAGVSTDTQYF.

The CDR3 region has the DNA TGCGCCAGCAGCCAAGATGAAGGGGCGGGCCCCCGTTTTGGGGCCAACGTCCTGACTTTC. Encoded protein: CASSQDEGAGPRFGANVLTF. The chain links TRBV4-1 to TRBJ2-6; D tentatively fits TRBD1 or TRBD2 (5 bases each). This CDR3 has 20 residues. Germline-derived CDR1 and CDR2 are MGHRA and YSYEKL. Trimming left V 0 bases short and J 3 bases short, with 21 bases between.

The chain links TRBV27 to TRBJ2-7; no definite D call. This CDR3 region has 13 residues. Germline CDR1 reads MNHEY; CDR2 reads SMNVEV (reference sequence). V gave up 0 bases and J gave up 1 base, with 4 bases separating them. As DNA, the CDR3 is TGTGCCAGCAGTTTATCGGCGTCCTACGAGCAGTACTTC. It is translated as CASSLSASYEQYF.

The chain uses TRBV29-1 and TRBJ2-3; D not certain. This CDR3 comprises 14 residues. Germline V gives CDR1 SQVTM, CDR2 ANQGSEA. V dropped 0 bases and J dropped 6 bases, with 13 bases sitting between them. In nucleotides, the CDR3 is TGCAGCGTTGAAGATCCCAGGACGTGGGATACGCAGTATTTT. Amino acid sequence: CSVEDPRTWDTQYF.

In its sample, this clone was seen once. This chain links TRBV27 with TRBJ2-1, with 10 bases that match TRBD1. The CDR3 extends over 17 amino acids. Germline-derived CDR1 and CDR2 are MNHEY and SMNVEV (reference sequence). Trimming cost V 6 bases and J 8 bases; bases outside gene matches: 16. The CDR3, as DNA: TGTGCCAGCAGCTTTGGTCCAACCGGGACAGGGGTGGATGAGCAGTTCTTC. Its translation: CASSFGPTGTGVDEQFF.

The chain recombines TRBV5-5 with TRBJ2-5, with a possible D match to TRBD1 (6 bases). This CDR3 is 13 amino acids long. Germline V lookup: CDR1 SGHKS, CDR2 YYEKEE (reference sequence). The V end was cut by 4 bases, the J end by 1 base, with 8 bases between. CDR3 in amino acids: CASSLQGQETQYF. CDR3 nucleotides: TGTGCCAGCAGCCTACAGGGCCAAGAGACCCAGTACTTC.

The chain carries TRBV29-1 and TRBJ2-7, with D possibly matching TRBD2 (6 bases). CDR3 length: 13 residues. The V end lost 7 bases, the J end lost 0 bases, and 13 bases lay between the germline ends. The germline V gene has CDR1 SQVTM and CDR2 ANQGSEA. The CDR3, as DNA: TGCAGCGCAAGACTAGGAGGCTCCTACGAGCAGTACTTC. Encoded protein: CSARLGGSYEQYF.

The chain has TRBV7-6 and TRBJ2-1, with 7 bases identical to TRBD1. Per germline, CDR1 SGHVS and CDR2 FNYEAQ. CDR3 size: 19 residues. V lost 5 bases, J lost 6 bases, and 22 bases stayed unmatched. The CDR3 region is CASSPRDSFGLEFFNEQFF. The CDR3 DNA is TGTGCCAGCAGCCCTCGGGACAGCTTCGGTCTGGAATTCTTCAATGAGCAGTTCTTC. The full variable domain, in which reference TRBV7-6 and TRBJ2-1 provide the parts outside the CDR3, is GAGVSQSPRYKVTKRGQDVALRCDPISGHVSLYWYRQALGQGPEFLTYFNYEAQQDKSGLPNDRFSAERPEGSISTLTIQRTEQRDSAMYRCASSPRDSFGLEFFNEQFFGPGTRLTVL.

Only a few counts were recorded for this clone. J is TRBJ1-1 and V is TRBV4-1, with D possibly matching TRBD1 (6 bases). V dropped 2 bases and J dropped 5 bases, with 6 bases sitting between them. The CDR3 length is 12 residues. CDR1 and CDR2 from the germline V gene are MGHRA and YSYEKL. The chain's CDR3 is CASSQTGTEAFF. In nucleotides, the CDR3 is TGCGCCAGCAGCCAAACAGGGACTGAAGCTTTCTTT.

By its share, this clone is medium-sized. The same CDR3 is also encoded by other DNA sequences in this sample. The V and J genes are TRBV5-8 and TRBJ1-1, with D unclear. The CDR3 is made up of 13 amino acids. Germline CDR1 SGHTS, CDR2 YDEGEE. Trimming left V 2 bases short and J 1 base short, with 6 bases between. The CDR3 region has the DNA TGTGCCAGCAGCTTAACATCGAACACTGAAGCTTTCTTT. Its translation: CASSLTSNTEAFF.

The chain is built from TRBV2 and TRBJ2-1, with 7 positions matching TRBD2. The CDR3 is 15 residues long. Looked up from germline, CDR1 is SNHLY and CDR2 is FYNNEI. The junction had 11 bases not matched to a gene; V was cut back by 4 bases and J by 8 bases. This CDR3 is CASSVPASGFDEQFF. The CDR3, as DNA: TGTGCCAGCAGTGTACCGGCTAGCGGTTTCGATGAGCAGTTCTTC.

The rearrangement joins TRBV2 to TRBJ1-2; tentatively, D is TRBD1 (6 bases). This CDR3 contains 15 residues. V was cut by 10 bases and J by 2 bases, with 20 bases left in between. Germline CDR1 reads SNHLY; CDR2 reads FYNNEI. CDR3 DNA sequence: TGTGCCACCAATAGGGGGGGGCGAGGGAACTATGGCTACACCTTC. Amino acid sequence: CATNRGGRGNYGYTF.

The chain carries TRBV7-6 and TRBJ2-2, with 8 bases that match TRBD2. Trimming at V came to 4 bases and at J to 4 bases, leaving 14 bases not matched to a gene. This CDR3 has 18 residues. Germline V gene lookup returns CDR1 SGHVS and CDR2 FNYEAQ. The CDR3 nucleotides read TGTGCCAGCAGCTATTTTATAGCGGGAAGGAGTTTCACCGGGGAGCTGTTTTTT. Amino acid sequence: CASSYFIAGRSFTGELFF.

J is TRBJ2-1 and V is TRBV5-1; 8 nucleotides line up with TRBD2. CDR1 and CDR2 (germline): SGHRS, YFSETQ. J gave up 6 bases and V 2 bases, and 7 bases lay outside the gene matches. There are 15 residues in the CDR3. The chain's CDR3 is CASSFSGGLINEQFF. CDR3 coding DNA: TGCGCCAGCAGCTTCTCGGGAGGGCTCATCAATGAGCAGTTCTTC.

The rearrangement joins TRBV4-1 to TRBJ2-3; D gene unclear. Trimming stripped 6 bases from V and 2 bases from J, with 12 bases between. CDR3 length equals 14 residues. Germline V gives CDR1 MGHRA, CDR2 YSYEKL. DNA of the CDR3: TGCGCCAGCAGACGTTGGGCGGCCACAGATACGCAGTATTTT. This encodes CASRRWAATDTQYF.

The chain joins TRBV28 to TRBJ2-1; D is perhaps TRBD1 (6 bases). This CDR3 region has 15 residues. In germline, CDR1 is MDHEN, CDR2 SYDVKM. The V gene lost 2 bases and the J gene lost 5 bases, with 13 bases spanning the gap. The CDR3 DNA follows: TGTGCCAGCAGTTTAATCAGGGGCAAGAACAATGAGCAGTTCTTC. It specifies CASSLIRGKNNEQFF.

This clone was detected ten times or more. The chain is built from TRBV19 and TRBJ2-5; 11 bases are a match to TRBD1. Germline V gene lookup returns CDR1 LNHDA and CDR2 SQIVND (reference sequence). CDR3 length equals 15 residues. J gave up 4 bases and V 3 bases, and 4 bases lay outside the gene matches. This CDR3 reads CASSMGQGDLETQYF. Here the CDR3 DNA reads TGTGCCAGTAGTATGGGACAGGGGGACCTAGAGACCCAGTACTTC.

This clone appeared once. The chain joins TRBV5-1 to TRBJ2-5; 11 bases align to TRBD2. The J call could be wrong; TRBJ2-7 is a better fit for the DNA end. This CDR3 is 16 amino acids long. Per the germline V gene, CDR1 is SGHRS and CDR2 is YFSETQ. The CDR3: CASSWGTSGDGYEQYF. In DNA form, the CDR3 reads TGCGCCAGCAGCTGGGGGACTAGCGGAGATGGGTACGAGCAGTACTTC.

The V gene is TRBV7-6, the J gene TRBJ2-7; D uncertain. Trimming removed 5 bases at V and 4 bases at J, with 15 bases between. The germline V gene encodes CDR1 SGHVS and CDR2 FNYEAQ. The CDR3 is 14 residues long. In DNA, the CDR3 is TGTGCCAGCAGCCCCCCCTCACAGAAATACGAGCAGTACTTC. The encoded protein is CASSPPSQKYEQYF.

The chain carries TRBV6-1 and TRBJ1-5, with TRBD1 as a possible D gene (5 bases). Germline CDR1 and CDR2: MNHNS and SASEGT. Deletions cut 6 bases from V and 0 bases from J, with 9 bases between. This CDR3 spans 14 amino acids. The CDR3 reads CASRGRDSNQPQHF. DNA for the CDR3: TGTGCCAGCAGGGGGCGGGATAGCAATCAGCCCCAGCATTTT.

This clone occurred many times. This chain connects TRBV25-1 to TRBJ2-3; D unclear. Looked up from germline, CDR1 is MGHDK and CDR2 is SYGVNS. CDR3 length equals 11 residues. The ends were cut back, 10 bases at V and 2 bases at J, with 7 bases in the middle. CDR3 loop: CATQLTDTQYF. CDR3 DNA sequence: TGTGCCACACAACTCACAGATACGCAGTATTTT.

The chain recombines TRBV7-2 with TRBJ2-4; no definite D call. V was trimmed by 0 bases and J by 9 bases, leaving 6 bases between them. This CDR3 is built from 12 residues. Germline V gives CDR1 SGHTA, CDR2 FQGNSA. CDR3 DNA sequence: TGTGCCAGCAGCTTAGCCCCCGGCATTCAGTACTTC. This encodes CASSLAPGIQYF.

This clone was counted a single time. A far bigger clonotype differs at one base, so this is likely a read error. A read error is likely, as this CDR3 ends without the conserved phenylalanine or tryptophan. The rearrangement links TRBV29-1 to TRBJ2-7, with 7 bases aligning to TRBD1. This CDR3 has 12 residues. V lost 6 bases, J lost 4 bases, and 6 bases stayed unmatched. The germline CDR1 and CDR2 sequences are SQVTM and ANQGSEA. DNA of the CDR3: TGCAGCGTCTCGCAGGGGGAATACGAGCAGTACCTC. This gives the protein CSVSQGEYEQYL.